Listed below are T cell receptor beta chains from one sample, sequenced in a study of T cells after yellow fever vaccination. MiXCR was run by TCRdb on the 5' RACE reads, yielding one entry per CDR3 protein. The sample shows 280,000 or so distinct CDR3 sequences, approximately 8% of them seen only once. Here the sequenced sample was CD4+ T cells sorted from PBMCs, taken 5 days after the yellow fever booster vaccination. These receptors were taken from a man younger than 35 who received the YFV17D yellow fever vaccine. Each CDR3 is given with its conserved first and last residue. A D gene is named only where the DNA matches it firmly. The size field is filled for only some rows; it gives once, few, many or a size class.

TRBV29-1	.	.	TRBJ2-1	CSVERRVHSYNEQFF	TGCAGCGTTGAGCGGAGGGTCCACTCCTACAATGAGCAGTTCTTC
TRBV27	few	TRBD2	TRBJ2-4	CASSPVGGRAKNIQYF	TGTGCCAGCAGTCCCGTCGGGGGGAGAGCCAAAAACATTCAGTACTTC
TRBV20-1	.	TRBD1	TRBJ1-2	CSAGQGAGYGYTF	TGCAGTGCTGGACAGGGGGCCGGCTATGGCTACACCTTC
TRBV28	few	.	TRBJ1-5	CASSFDRGRQGRNQPQHF	TGTGCCAGCAGTTTTGATCGGGGGCGCCAGGGGCGCAATCAGCCCCAGCATTTT
TRBV6-1	once	.	TRBJ2-2	CASSEPGLNTGELFF	TGTGCCAGCAGTGAGCCGGGACTGAACACCGGGGAGCTGTTTTTT
TRBV12-3/TRBV12-4	few	.	TRBJ2-6	CASSLRVLRGLSSGANVLTF	TGTGCCAGCAGTTTAAGAGTTCTCCGGGGGCTCAGCTCTGGGGCCAACGTCCTGACTTTC
TRBV24-1	.	.	TRBJ1-2	CATSDFTGNGYTF	TGTGCCACCAGTGATTTTACAGGGAATGGCTACACCTTC
TRBV5-4	few	.	TRBJ2-7	CASSPRPGLSYEQYF	TGTGCCAGCAGCCCCCGACCGGGACTCTCCTACGAGCAGTACTTC
TRBV6-1	.	.	TRBJ2-1	CASSEWDENRNEQFF	TGTGCCAGCAGTGAATGGGATGAAAATAGAAATGAGCAGTTCTTC
TRBV6-2/TRBV6-3	many	.	TRBJ1-5	CASSGQKITVSSNQPQHF	TGTGCCAGCTCCGGACAGAAAATAACCGTTTCTAGCAATCAGCCCCAGCATTTT
TRBV24-1	few	TRBD1	TRBJ2-5	CATSDSGGQGAGETQYF	TGTGCCACCAGTGATTCAGGCGGACAGGGGGCCGGCGAGACCCAGTACTTC
TRBV4-2	.	TRBD2	TRBJ2-1	CASSPLAGGGYNEQFF	TGTGCCAGCAGCCCTCTAGCGGGGGGCGGCTACAATGAGCAGTTCTTC
TRBV20-1	.	.	TRBJ2-1	CSLRALNEQFF	TGCAGCCTTCGGGCCCTCAATGAGCAGTTCTTC
TRBV6-5	few	.	TRBJ2-2	CASSYFSRVTNTGELFF	TGTGCCAGCAGTTACTTCTCCCGGGTGACGAACACCGGGGAGCTGTTTTTT
TRBV10-3	few	.	TRBJ2-3	CAISESGRGTDTQYF	TGTGCCATCAGTGAGTCCGGTAGGGGGACAGATACGCAGTATTTT
TRBV12-3/TRBV12-4	.	TRBD2	TRBJ2-1	CASSPASGAYNEQFF	TGTGCCAGCAGTCCTGCTAGCGGGGCCTACAATGAGCAGTTCTTC
TRBV7-2	.	TRBD1	TRBJ1-1	CASSFRQGGGYDAFF	TGTGCCAGCAGCTTCCGACAGGGAGGAGGTTACGACGCTTTCTTT
TRBV6-2/TRBV6-3	few	TRBD2	TRBJ2-5	CASSWRLAAVEAQYF	TGTGCCAGCAGTTGGCGACTAGCGGCGGTTGAAGCTCAGTACTTC
TRBV4-2	.	.	TRBJ2-1	CASSQDQAYNEQFF	TGTGCCAGCAGCCAAGACCAAGCATACAATGAGCAGTTCTTC
TRBV5-1	few	TRBD2	TRBJ2-5	CASSSGDQLAGFQETQYF	TGCGCCAGCAGCTCAGGGGACCAACTAGCGGGGTTTCAAGAGACCCAGTACTTC
TRBV12-3/TRBV12-4	few	.	TRBJ2-1	CASNQWGARRYEQFF	TGTGCCAGCAACCAATGGGGGGCGCGGCGTTATGAGCAGTTCTTC
TRBV9	few	.	TRBJ1-6	CASQPGTENSPLHF	TGTGCCAGCCAGCCCGGGACGGAGAATTCACCCCTCCACTTT
TRBV27	.	.	TRBJ1-6	CASSFGAPGRVQNSPLHF	TGTGCCAGCAGTTTTGGAGCCCCGGGCAGGGTCCAGAATTCACCCCTCCACTTT
TRBV5-1	.	.	TRBJ1-2	CASSPGRGHNYGYTF	TGCGCCAGCAGCCCGGGCAGGGGCCATAACTATGGCTACACCTTC
TRBV18	.	.	TRBJ2-7	CASSPGPHNEQYF	TGTGCCAGCTCACCCGGGCCCCACAATGAGCAGTACTTC
TRBV7-3	.	.	TRBJ2-7	CASKLQDSSYEQYF	TGTGCCAGCAAATTACAGGACAGCTCCTACGAGCAGTACTTC
TRBV12-3/TRBV12-4	.	.	TRBJ1-6	CASSSTADSPLHF	TGTGCCAGCAGTTCTACAGCAGATTCACCCCTCCACTTT
TRBV28	few	TRBD1	TRBJ2-1	CASSSGQNNEQFF	TGTGCCAGCAGTTCGGGACAGAACAATGAGCAGTTCTTC
TRBV5-1	few	.	TRBJ1-4	CASSLGSAGEGEKLFF	TGCGCCAGCAGCCTGGGGTCGGCAGGGGAGGGAGAAAAACTGTTTTTT
TRBV7-8	.	.	TRBJ1-6	CASSPMGEGLHF	TGTGCCAGCAGCCCTATGGGGGAAGGTCTCCACTTT
TRBV30	few	.	TRBJ1-2	CAWSAAAYGYTF	TGTGCCTGGAGTGCGGCAGCTTATGGCTACACCTTC
TRBV7-9	.	.	TRBJ1-6	CASRPRAGNSPLHF	TGTGCCAGCAGGCCTAGGGCAGGAAATTCACCCCTCCACTTT
TRBV5-1	.	.	TRBJ2-3	CASSPIAVADTQYF	TGCGCCAGCAGCCCGATAGCGGTAGCTGATACGCAGTATTTT
TRBV7-9	few	TRBD2	TRBJ2-2	CASSSRRLLAGDTGELFF	TGTGCCAGCAGCTCCCGGCGCCTACTAGCGGGGGACACCGGGGAGCTGTTTTTT
TRBV4-1	few	.	TRBJ1-4	CASSRLAAGEKLFF	TGCGCCAGCAGCCGGTTGGCGGCGGGTGAAAAACTGTTTTTT
TRBV19	.	TRBD1	TRBJ2-5	CASSIGQGSETQYF	TGTGCCAGTAGTATCGGACAGGGCTCTGAGACCCAGTACTTC
TRBV5-5	.	TRBD2	TRBJ2-3	CASSQSGGVYTDTQYF	TGTGCCAGCAGCCAGAGCGGGGGGGTTTACACAGATACGCAGTATTTT
TRBV29-1	few	.	TRBJ2-2	CSVGASGFTGELFF	TGCAGCGTGGGGGCGTCAGGGTTCACCGGGGAGCTGTTTTTT
TRBV6-6	many	.	TRBJ1-2	CASSPPASSLRSRTVQSLDYGYTF	TGTGCCAGCAGCCCACCGGCCAGTTCGCTTCGGTCAAGGACAGTTCAGAGCTTGGACTATGGCTACACCTTC
TRBV20-1	.	.	TRBJ2-1	CSAGLASVGQFF	TGCAGTGCGGGACTCGCTTCGGTGGGGCAGTTCTTC
TRBV12-3/TRBV12-4	many	.	TRBJ2-1	CASSLMAPQGTEQFF	TGTGCCAGCAGTTTAATGGCTCCCCAGGGGACTGAGCAGTTCTTC
TRBV11-2	few	.	TRBJ2-3	CASSHYTDTQYF	TGTGCCAGCAGCCACTACACAGATACGCAGTATTTT
TRBV20-1	.	.	TRBJ2-3	CSARERDTQYF	TGCAGTGCTAGAGAGAGAGATACGCAGTATTTT
TRBV7-2	.	TRBD1	TRBJ1-2	CASSLEPGGGYGYTF	TGTGCCAGCAGCTTAGAACCAGGGGGGGGCTATGGCTACACCTTC
TRBV20-1	.	.	TRBJ2-3	CSARQGNTDTQYF	TGCAGTGCTAGACAGGGAAACACAGATACGCAGTATTTT
TRBV5-5	.	.	TRBJ1-5	CASSLQSVNQPQHF	TGTGCCAGCAGCTTGCAAAGCGTCAATCAGCCCCAGCATTTT
TRBV5-1	.	TRBD1	TRBJ2-2	CASSTGQGAGGELFF	TGCGCCAGCAGCACCGGACAGGGGGCCGGCGGGGAGCTGTTTTTT
TRBV4-3	many	TRBD2	TRBJ2-7	CASSQGTRRSYEQYF	TGCGCCAGCAGCCAAGGGACTAGACGCTCCTACGAGCAGTACTTC
TRBV4-2	.	TRBD2	TRBJ2-1	CASSLPGTTEQFF	TGTGCCAGCAGCCTCCCAGGGACTACAGAGCAGTTCTTC
TRBV27	many	TRBD2	TRBJ2-3	CASSLVGGGTQYF	TGTGCCAGCAGTTTGGTCGGGGGGGGCACGCAGTATTTT
TRBV5-1	few	.	TRBJ2-5	CASSLAASGWETQYF	TGCGCCAGCAGCTTGGCGGCTTCGGGGTGGGAGACCCAGTACTTC
TRBV29-1	many	.	TRBJ2-3	CSVEPQQGDTQYF	TGCAGCGTTGAGCCGCAACAGGGAGATACGCAGTATTTT
TRBV29-1	.	TRBD1	TRBJ2-7	CSVAGTAYEQYF	TGCAGCGTTGCCGGGACAGCCTACGAGCAGTACTTC
TRBV7-2	few	.	TRBJ1-3	CASSLNREDTIYF	TGTGCCAGCAGCTTAAACAGGGAAGACACCATATATTTT
TRBV18	.	TRBD1	TRBJ1-1	CASSPGQASTEAFF	TGTGCCAGCTCCCCGGGACAGGCGAGCACTGAAGCTTTCTTT
TRBV15	.	TRBD1	TRBJ2-5	CASSSGDRAKETQYF	TGTGCCTCCAGCAGCGGAGACAGGGCAAAAGAGACCCAGTACTTC
TRBV7-9	few	.	TRBJ2-7	CASSLDYRKQYF	TGTGCCAGCAGCCTAGACTACAGGAAGCAGTACTTC
TRBV5-1	few	.	TRBJ2-1	CASSLAGGHQLAEQFF	TGCGCCAGCAGCTTGGCCGGGGGGCACCAATTGGCTGAGCAGTTCTTC
TRBV9	few	.	TRBJ2-7	CASKAQQYF	TGTGCCAGCAAAGCTCAGCAGTACTTC